This note documents a single T cell receptor (beta chain) sequence. The V end lost 3 bases, the J end lost 3 bases, and 9 bases lay between the germline ends. Per germline, CDR1 SGHDN and CDR2 FVKESK. This CDR3 contains 13 residues. The sample originates from a study of blood T cell repertoires in COVID-19. On the study more broadly: T cells, B-cell-depleted T cells, or PBMCs provided the cDNA or gDNA that served as material.

Per the original methods: How many nucleated cells were present was estimated from reference gene primer amplification. The data were produced by immunoSEQ multiplex PCR, yet TCRdb's version contains in-frame clones alone and is incomplete. V, J and clone size derive from that table, while D and trimming were established from the DNA sequence. The top ten clones hold about 3.5% of a sample with roughly 100,000 clones, roughly 90% of them seen once. Sequencing was performed on peripheral blood. The TCR originated in a woman aged 55-70 years with acute or convalescent COVID-19. V usage is TRBV14 and J usage is TRBJ2-7, with a tentative D call TRBD1 (5 bases). CDR3 coding DNA: TGTGCCAGCAGCCAGAGCAGGGACTACGAGCAGTACTTC. Translating it yields CASSQSRDYEQYF.